This T cell receptor beta chain was found in a study of blood T cell repertoires in COVID-19 (dated by TCRdb to the early 2020s). Some background on the complete study: Collaborator samples came from the United States, Italy and Spain and covered acute and convalescent phases of COVID-19. The material from the prospective study consisted of cDNA or gDNA derived from T cells, B-cell-depleted T cells, or PBMCs. Subjects who had been exposed to COVID-19, were actively infected with it, or had recovered from it provided the deeply sampled blood TCRbeta repertoires that made up the dataset. A freely available public database, intended as a resource for researchers studying the immune response to SARS-CoV-2, is where the repertoires were released. The samples were drawn from two sources: the first 160 participants of the ongoing ImmuneRACE study, and 950 to 1,500 subjects contributed by 6 global collaborators. A de-identified subject ID, COVID-19 status, age in years and sex were almost always included in the sample metadata. Where available, HLA class I and class II types were obtained from metadata supplied by the sample provider rather than from assay-based typing. The paper's findings and limits, for the study overall: The quantity of clinical and demographic metadata differed by source and by participant and was supplied without curation.

A remark on this clone: Its binding antigen is unknown. No much larger clone exists at a distance of one base, and base qualities are not known.

TCRbeta CDR3 regions were amplified from genomic DNA by means of the immunoSEQ Assay, a bias-controlled multiplex PCR. As for the original processing: The number of nucleated cells in each sample was estimated from the amplification of reference gene primers within the assay. Sequence reads were collapsed and filtered to measure the absolute abundance of every unique TCRbeta CDR3 rearrangement. For each sample, productive Simpson clonality was calculated by taking the square root of Simpson's diversity index across productive rearrangements. TCRdb stores this immuneACCESS table with in-frame sequences only. Part of the clones is absent; in the studies checked, under half of the shortfall reflects unresolved V genes, and no reason is known for the rest. V and J calls and clone size come straight from that table; D and trimming were deduced from the DNA. A total of 150,000 or so clones appear in this sample, roughly four fifths of them only once. Under 4.5% of the sample is held by the ten biggest clonotypes.

Whole blood was collected in K2EDTA tubes by collaborating institutions according to the institutions' own protocols. Collaborator samples were shipped for TCRbeta analysis as frozen whole blood, isolated PBMCs, or DNA extracted from either sample type. Trimming at the junction amounts to 1 base on V and 1 base on J, and the germline ends lie 10 bases apart. Via the germline V gene, CDR1 is MGHRA and CDR2 YSYEKL. From the cysteine up to the phenylalanine, the CDR3 has a length of 16 residues. The sequence is cut down to CDR3 DNA, 48 bases in frame from base 1. The receptor was isolated from a woman aged 60 to 75 with acute or convalescent COVID-19. This receptor chain uses TRBV4-1 and TRBJ1-4; the D gene cannot be resolved reliably. Sequencing was done on a sample of peripheral blood. The CDR3 region has the sequence CASSQGPSLTNEKLFF. At the DNA level, the sequence is TGCGCCAGCAGCCAAGGGCCATCTTTAACTAATGAAAAACTGTTTTTT.